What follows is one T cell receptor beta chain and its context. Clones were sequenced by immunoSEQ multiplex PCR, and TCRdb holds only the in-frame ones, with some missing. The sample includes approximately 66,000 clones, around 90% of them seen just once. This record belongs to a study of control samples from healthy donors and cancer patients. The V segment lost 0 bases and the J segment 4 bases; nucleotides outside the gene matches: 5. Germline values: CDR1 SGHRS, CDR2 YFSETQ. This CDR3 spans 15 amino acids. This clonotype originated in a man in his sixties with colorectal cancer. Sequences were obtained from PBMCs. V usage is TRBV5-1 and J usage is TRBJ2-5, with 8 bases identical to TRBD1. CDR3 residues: CASSLGQGILETQYF. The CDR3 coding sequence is TGCGCCAGCAGCTTGGGACAGGGGATACTAGAGACCCAGTACTTC.